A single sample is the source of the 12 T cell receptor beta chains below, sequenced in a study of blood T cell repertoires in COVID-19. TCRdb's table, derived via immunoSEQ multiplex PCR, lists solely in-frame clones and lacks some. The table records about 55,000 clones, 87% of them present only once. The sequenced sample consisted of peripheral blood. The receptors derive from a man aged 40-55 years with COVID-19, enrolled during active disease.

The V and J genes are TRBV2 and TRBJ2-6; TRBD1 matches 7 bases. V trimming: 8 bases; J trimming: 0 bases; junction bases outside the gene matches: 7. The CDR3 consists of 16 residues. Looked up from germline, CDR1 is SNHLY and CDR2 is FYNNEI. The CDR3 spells CASCGQATSGANVLTF. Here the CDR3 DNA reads TGTGCCAGCTGCGGACAGGCGACCTCTGGGGCCAACGTCCTGACTTTC.

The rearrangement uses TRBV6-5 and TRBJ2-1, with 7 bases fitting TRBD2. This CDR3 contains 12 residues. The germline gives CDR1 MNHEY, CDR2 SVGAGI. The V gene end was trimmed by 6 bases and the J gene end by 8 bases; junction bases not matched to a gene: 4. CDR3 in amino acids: CASRRLAHEQFF. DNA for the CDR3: TGTGCCAGCAGGAGACTAGCCCATGAGCAGTTCTTC.

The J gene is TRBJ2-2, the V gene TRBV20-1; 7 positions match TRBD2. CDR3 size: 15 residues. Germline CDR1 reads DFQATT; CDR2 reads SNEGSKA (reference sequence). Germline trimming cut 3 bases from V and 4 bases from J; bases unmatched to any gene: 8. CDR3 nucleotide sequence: TGCAGTGCTAGTGTTGCGGGAGCGGTCACCGGGGAGCTGTTTTTT. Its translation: CSASVAGAVTGELFF.

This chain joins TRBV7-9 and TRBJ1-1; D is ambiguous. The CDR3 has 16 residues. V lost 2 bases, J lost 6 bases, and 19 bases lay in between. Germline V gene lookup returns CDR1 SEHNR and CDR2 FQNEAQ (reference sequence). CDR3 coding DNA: TGTGCCAGCAGCTTAAAAACCCCCATTCTCGGGGCTGAAGCTTTCTTT. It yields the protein CASSLKTPILGAEAFF.

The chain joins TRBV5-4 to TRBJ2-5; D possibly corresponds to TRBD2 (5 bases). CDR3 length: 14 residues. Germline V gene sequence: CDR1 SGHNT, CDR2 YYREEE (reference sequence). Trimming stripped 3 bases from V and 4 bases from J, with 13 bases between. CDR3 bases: TGTGCCAGCAGCTCATTCGACCGGGGAGAGACCCAGTACTTC. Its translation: CASSSFDRGETQYF.

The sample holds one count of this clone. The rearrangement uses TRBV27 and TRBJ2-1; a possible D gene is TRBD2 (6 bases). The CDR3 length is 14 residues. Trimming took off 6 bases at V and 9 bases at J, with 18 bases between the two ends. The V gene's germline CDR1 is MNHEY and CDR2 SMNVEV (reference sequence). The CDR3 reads CASRPPGTFLEQFF. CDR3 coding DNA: TGTGCCAGCAGACCCCCCGGGACTTTTCTTGAGCAGTTCTTC.

DNA for the CDR3: TGTGCCAGCAGACTACAGGGGGCACGGTACAATGAGCAGTTCTTC. Its translation: CASRLQGARYNEQFF. The chain recombines TRBV27 with TRBJ2-1, with TRBD1 identical over 9 bases. J lost 4 bases, V lost 6 bases, and 7 bases had no gene match. The CDR3 has 15 amino acids. Germline loops: CDR1 MNHEY, CDR2 SMNVEV (reference sequence).

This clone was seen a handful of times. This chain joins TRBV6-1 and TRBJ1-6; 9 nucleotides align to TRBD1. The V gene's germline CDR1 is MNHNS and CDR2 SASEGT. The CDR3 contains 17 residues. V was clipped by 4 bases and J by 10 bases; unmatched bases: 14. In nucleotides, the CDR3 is TGTGCCAGCAGTGCGTTTTCCGGGACAGGGATTCGGTCACCCCTCCACTTT. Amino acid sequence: CASSAFSGTGIRSPLHF.

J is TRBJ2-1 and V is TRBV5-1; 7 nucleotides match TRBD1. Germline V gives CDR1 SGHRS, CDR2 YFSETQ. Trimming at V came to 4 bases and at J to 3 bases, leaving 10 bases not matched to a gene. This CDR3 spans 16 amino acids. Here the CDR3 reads CASSLTGTAVYNEQFF. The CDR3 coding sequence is TGCGCCAGCAGCCTAACCGGGACAGCGGTCTACAATGAGCAGTTCTTC.

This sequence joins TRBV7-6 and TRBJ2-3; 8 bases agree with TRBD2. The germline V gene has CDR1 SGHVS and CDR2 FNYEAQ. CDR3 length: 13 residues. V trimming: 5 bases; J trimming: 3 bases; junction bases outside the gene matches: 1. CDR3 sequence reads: CASSPGGTDTQYF. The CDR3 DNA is TGTGCCAGCAGCCCGGGGGGGACAGATACGCAGTATTTT.

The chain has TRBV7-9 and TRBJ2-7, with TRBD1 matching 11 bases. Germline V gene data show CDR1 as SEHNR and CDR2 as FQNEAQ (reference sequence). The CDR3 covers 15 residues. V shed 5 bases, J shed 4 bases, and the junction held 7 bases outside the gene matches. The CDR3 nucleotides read TGTGCCAGCAGCCCTAGGACAGGGGGCATGTACGAGCAGTACTTC. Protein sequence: CASSPRTGGMYEQYF. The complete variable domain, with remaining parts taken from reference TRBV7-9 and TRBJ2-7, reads DTGVSQNPRHKITKRGQNVTFRCDPISEHNRLYWYRQTLGQGPEFLTYFQNEAQLEKSRLLSDRFSAERPKGSFSTLEIQRTEQGDSAMYLCASSPRTGGMYEQYFGPGTRLTVT.

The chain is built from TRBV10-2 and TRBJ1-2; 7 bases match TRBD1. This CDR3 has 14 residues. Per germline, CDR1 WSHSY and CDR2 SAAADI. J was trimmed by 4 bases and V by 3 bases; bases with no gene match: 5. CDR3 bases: TGCGCCAGCAGTGACGAGACAGGGAGCTATGGCTACACCTTC. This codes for CASSDETGSYGYTF.